The 26 T cell receptor beta chains reported below all come from one sample, sequenced in a study of blood T cell repertoires in COVID-19. Sequencing used immunoSEQ multiplex PCR; TCRdb keeps in-frame clones, though not all of them. Here the sample spans 110,000 or so clones, over 65% being singletons. The sequenced material came from peripheral blood. The receptors shown here come from a middle-aged woman with acute or convalescent COVID-19.

The V call is TRBV11-3, the J call TRBJ2-7; TRBD1 agrees at 8 bases. Per germline, CDR1 SGHNT and CDR2 YENEEA. CDR3 size: 16 residues. J gave up 7 bases and V 0 bases, and 11 bases lay outside the gene matches. In DNA, the CDR3 is TGTGCCAGCAGCTTAGATGGTGTCCAGGGGGCGTGGGAGCAGTACTTC. Translation gives CASSLDGVQGAWEQYF.

The V gene is TRBV7-3, the J gene TRBJ2-3; 13 nucleotides align to TRBD2. The J segment lost 1 base and the V segment lost 5 bases, leaving 3 bases of the junction unmatched. The CDR3 is 16 amino acids. Germline loops: CDR1 SGHTA, CDR2 FQGTGA. CDR3 residues: CASSTGLAGRTDTQYF. CDR3 in DNA: TGTGCCAGCAGCACGGGACTAGCGGGGCGCACAGATACGCAGTATTTT.

This clone was picked up a small number of times. This chain links TRBV11-2 with TRBJ1-2; TRBD1 matches 7 bases. The CDR3 length is 17 residues. Germline CDR1 and CDR2: SGHAT and FQNNGV. Trimming cost V 5 bases and J 6 bases; bases outside gene matches: 18. This CDR3 is CASSPLGGQLGPNGYTF. In nucleotides, the CDR3 is TGTGCCAGCAGCCCCCTTGGGGGACAGCTTGGTCCTAATGGCTACACCTTC.

This clone was observed once. V and J are TRBV5-1 and TRBJ1-2, with 10 bases identical to TRBD1. This CDR3 spans 17 amino acids. In germline, CDR1 is SGHRS, CDR2 YFSETQ. V lost 4 bases and J lost 8; bases outside the gene matches: 17. The CDR3 nucleotides are TGCGCCAGCAGCCCAGGGACAGGGGCGACAGTCGCTTACGGCTACACCTTC. It translates to CASSPGTGATVAYGYTF.

This rearrangement joins TRBV11-3 to TRBJ2-2; possible D gene TRBD2, 5 bases. Germline V CDR1 and CDR2: SGHNT, YENEEA. CDR3 length: 15 residues. V lost 6 bases to trimming and J lost 6 bases, with 17 bases between them. In DNA, the CDR3 is TGTGCCAGCAGACTGCTAGGAGGCCATGCCGGGGAGCTGTTTTTT. Protein sequence: CASRLLGGHAGELFF.

The chain recombines TRBV4-1 with TRBJ1-1; weak D call: TRBD1 (5 bases). V was pared by 0 bases and J by 2 bases, with 13 bases between. CDR1 is MGHRA, CDR2 YSYEKL, per germline. The CDR3 has 16 amino acids. CDR3 region: CASSQESRTRNTEAFF. Written as DNA, the CDR3 is TGCGCCAGCAGCCAAGAATCGAGGACAAGAAACACTGAAGCTTTCTTT.

V gene TRBV7-8 combines with J gene TRBJ2-7; 10 nucleotides match TRBD2. The V and J ends lost 1 base and 3 bases, in that order; junction bases with no gene match: 6. The CDR3 has 16 residues. The germline CDR1 and CDR2 sequences are SGHVS and FQNEAQ. CDR3: CASSLEASGGVYEQYF. The CDR3 nucleotides are TGTGCCAGCAGCTTAGAAGCTAGCGGGGGAGTCTACGAGCAGTACTTC.

The rearrangement links TRBV6-5 to TRBJ2-5; the match to TRBD1 covers 7 bases. Germline V CDR1 and CDR2: MNHEY, SVGAGI. After removal of 7 bases from V and 5 bases from J, the junction contained 13 bases not matched to a gene. This CDR3 region has 15 residues. Written as DNA, the CDR3 is TGTGCCAGCAAGAGAAGGGGACAGCCAGGGGAGACCCAGTACTTC. This gives the protein CASKRRGQPGETQYF.

The J gene is TRBJ1-1, the V gene TRBV5-1; a possible D gene is TRBD1 (5 bases). This CDR3 is 14 amino acids long. The ends were cut back, 5 bases at V and 0 bases at J, with 11 bases in the middle. The germline V gene encodes CDR1 SGHRS and CDR2 YFSETQ. The CDR3 nucleotides are TGCGCCAGCAGGGCAGGGATTATGAACACTGAAGCTTTCTTT. It translates to CASRAGIMNTEAFF.

The rearrangement links TRBV21-1 to TRBJ1-2; the table assigns TRBD1, which was not confirmed against the DNA. TRBV21-1 is described as a pseudogene. The CDR3 runs 17 residues. Written as DNA, the CDR3 is TGTGCCAGCGACATTTTTATCTGGACAGGGCCGGGCTATGGCTACACCTTC. This sequence encodes CASDIFIWTGPGYGYTF.

This sequence joins TRBV5-4 and TRBJ2-5, with a tentative D call TRBD2 (6 bases). V was clipped by 3 bases and J by 4 bases, with 22 bases between them. The CDR3 covers 17 residues. Germline loops: CDR1 SGHNT, CDR2 YYREEE (reference sequence). CDR3 loop: CASSWEGTRGRRETQYF. In DNA, the CDR3 is TGTGCCAGCAGCTGGGAAGGGACCCGGGGGAGGCGAGAGACCCAGTACTTC.

The chain employs TRBV5-1 and TRBJ2-2, with TRBD2 as a possible D gene (6 bases). The CDR3 contains 14 residues. The germline CDR1 and CDR2 sequences are SGHRS and YFSETQ. V was pared by 5 bases and J by 5 bases, with 13 bases between. Here the CDR3 reads CASSPAGSTGELFF. Here the CDR3 DNA reads TGCGCCAGCAGTCCCGCGGGGAGTACCGGGGAGCTGTTTTTT.

This chain connects TRBV19 to TRBJ2-3; D not certain. The germline V gene has CDR1 LNHDA and CDR2 SQIVND (reference sequence). The CDR3 extends over 13 amino acids. Trimming removed 7 bases at V and 1 base at J, with 9 bases between. The CDR3 region is CASIVPGTDTQYF. The DNA of the CDR3 is TGTGCCAGTATCGTCCCCGGCACAGATACGCAGTATTTT.

The chain is built from TRBV7-9 and TRBJ2-3, with 9 bases fitting TRBD1. Losses at the gene ends were 4 bases for V and 6 bases for J; bases not matched to a gene: 8. There are 15 residues in the CDR3. Germline V lookup: CDR1 SEHNR, CDR2 FQNEAQ (reference sequence). In DNA, the CDR3 is TGTGCCAGCAGCTCCGGGACAGGGTCGAAGGATACGCAGTATTTT. This gives the protein CASSSGTGSKDTQYF.

The rearrangement links TRBV5-6 to TRBJ2-7; 9 bases agree with TRBD1. CDR3 length: 15 amino acids. V shed 6 bases and J 4 bases; nucleotides not matched to a gene: 11. The V gene's germline CDR1 is SGHDT and CDR2 YYEEEE. CDR3 loop: CASTERGQGIYEQYF. Written as DNA, the CDR3 is TGTGCCAGCACCGAACGAGGACAGGGGATTTACGAGCAGTACTTC.

The V and J genes are TRBV27 and TRBJ1-5, with D uncertain. There are 15 residues in the CDR3. Germline CDR1 and CDR2: MNHEY and SMNVEV (reference sequence). V was pared by 5 bases and J by 0 bases, with 11 bases between. The CDR3 coding sequence is TGTGCCAGCAGTCAAAGCCGCTATAGCAATCAGCCCCAGCATTTT. The encoded protein is CASSQSRYSNQPQHF.

The chain has TRBV21-1 and TRBJ2-2; the table's D call of TRBD1 was not tested on the DNA. TRBV21-1 is a listed pseudogene. CDR3 size: 18 residues. The CDR3 nucleotides read TGTGCCAGCAGCACCGAGTCGGCCGGGACAGGGGATAAGGGGGAGCTGTTTTTT. Protein sequence: CASSTESAGTGDKGELFF.

The chain recombines TRBV6-6 with TRBJ1-5; 10 positions agree with TRBD1. Germline V gives CDR1 MNHNY, CDR2 SVGAGI (reference sequence). This CDR3 region has 14 residues. Losses at the gene ends were 6 bases for V and 8 bases for J; bases not matched to a gene: 7. The CDR3 sequence: CASRPGQGWKPQHF. The CDR3 region has the DNA TGTGCCAGCAGACCGGGACAGGGGTGGAAGCCCCAGCATTTT.

The chain is built from TRBV5-1 and TRBJ2-7, with a tentative D call TRBD2 (6 bases). The V gene lost 1 base and the J gene lost 3 bases, with 20 bases spanning the gap. CDR1 and CDR2 from the germline V gene are SGHRS and YFSETQ. The CDR3 is 17 amino acids. Written as DNA, the CDR3 is TGCGCCAGCAGCTTGAACGTAGGCGTCAGGGACTTCTACGAGCAGTACTTC. Translating it yields CASSLNVGVRDFYEQYF.

The chain links TRBV4-2 to TRBJ2-1; TRBD2 matches at 11 bases. Germline V gene lookup returns CDR1 LGHNA and CDR2 YNFKEQ. This CDR3 has 15 residues. V lost 5 bases and J lost 9; bases outside the gene matches: 9. CDR3 DNA: TGTGCCAGCAGCATAGGGACTAGCGGTACCGGTGAGCAGTTCTTC. Its protein is CASSIGTSGTGEQFF.

The chain links TRBV24-1 to TRBJ2-7, with D unresolved. Germline-derived CDR1 and CDR2 are KGHDR and SFDVKD. The CDR3 contains 16 residues. V gave up 0 bases and J gave up 2 bases, with 13 bases separating them. CDR3 DNA sequence: TGTGCCACCAGTGATTTGTTGGGCTGGCGAGCCTACGAGCAGTACTTC. Amino acid sequence: CATSDLLGWRAYEQYF.

Only one count was recorded for this clone. The V call is TRBV3-1 (or the pseudogene TRBV3-2), the J call TRBJ1-2; no reliable D call. The V end was cut by 6 bases, the J end by 3 bases, with 11 bases between. The CDR3 sequence is 13 residues long. Germline V CDR1 and CDR2: LGHDT, YNNKEL (reference sequence). The CDR3 region is CASSPRVDYGYTF. CDR3 in DNA: TGTGCCAGCAGTCCCCGGGTGGACTATGGCTACACCTTC.

The V gene is TRBV5-1, the J gene TRBJ2-3, with TRBD2 matching over 9 bases. The CDR3 runs to 16 residues. V lost 0 bases and J lost 2; bases outside the gene matches: 4. Germline CDR1 reads SGHRS; CDR2 reads YFSETQ. CDR3 DNA: TGCGCCAGCAGCTTGGATGGCGGGGGGGCCACAGATACGCAGTATTTT. Amino acids: CASSLDGGGATDTQYF.

V and J are TRBV21-1 and TRBJ2-1; the table calls TRBD2, which could not be checked here. TRBV21-1 is recorded as a pseudogene. The CDR3 spans 19 residues. The CDR3 spells CASRSGLAGGPRSYNEQFF. CDR3 bases: TGTGCCAGCAGGTCGGGACTAGCGGGGGGCCCCCGCTCCTACAATGAGCAGTTCTTC.

The V call is TRBV11-2, the J call TRBJ2-7; 8 bases match TRBD1. The germline CDR1 and CDR2 sequences are SGHAT and FQNNGV. J gave up 2 bases and V 3 bases, and 6 bases lay outside the gene matches. CDR3 length: 15 residues. For the CDR3, the DNA is TGTGCCAGCAGCTTGTACGGACAGGGCCCCTACGAGCAGTACTTC. Protein: CASSLYGQGPYEQYF.

In its sample, this clone was seen a few times. The same CDR3 arises from other DNA sequences in this sample as well. The V and J genes are TRBV7-9 and TRBJ2-7; the D is unclear. V gave up 2 bases and J gave up 4 bases, with 3 bases separating them. The CDR3 runs 11 residues. Germline CDR1 SEHNR, CDR2 FQNEAQ (reference sequence). The CDR3 protein is CASSLRYEQYF. DNA for the CDR3: TGTGCCAGCAGCTTACGGTACGAGCAGTACTTC.